A selection of T cell receptor beta chains follows, all from one sample in a study of shared clonotypes between healthy human individuals. Method: immunoSEQ multiplex PCR; TCRdb's copy keeps in-frame clones and lacks some. The table includes around 510,000 clones, roughly 95% detected once. Sequencing was done on a sample of naive CD4+ T cells sorted from blood. The receptor source for this set is a woman between 25 and 40 years old in good health. CDR3s leave out the opening cysteine and the closing phenylalanine or tryptophan. The order of the fields is V gene, CDR3 length, J gene, CDR3 protein.

V gene: TRBV7-2; CDR3 length: 17; J gene: TRBJ2-5; CDR3 protein: ASSLTRTSGRRPPGTQY
V gene: TRBV5-1; CDR3 length: 13; J gene: TRBJ2-5; CDR3 protein: ASSLGLRIQETQY
V gene: TRBV19; CDR3 length: 13; J gene: TRBJ2-1; CDR3 protein: ASSIVGTSYNEQF
V gene: TRBV11-2; CDR3 length: 13; J gene: .; CDR3 protein: ASSQVKGSSYEQY
V gene: TRBV5-4; CDR3 length: 13; J gene: TRBJ2-7; CDR3 protein: ASSFVQGQSYEQY
V gene: TRBV4-1; CDR3 length: 14; J gene: TRBJ2-3; CDR3 protein: ASSQARTPPADTQY
V gene: TRBV5-1; CDR3 length: 12; J gene: TRBJ2-1; CDR3 protein: ASSLGLAGVEQF
V gene: TRBV27; CDR3 length: 12; J gene: TRBJ2-3; CDR3 protein: ASSIHRVSDTQY
V gene: TRBV5-1; CDR3 length: 15; J gene: TRBJ2-1; CDR3 protein: ASSATGNSYSYNEQF
V gene: TRBV5-1; CDR3 length: 13; J gene: TRBJ2-2; CDR3 protein: ASQETGGSTGELF
V gene: TRBV30; CDR3 length: 11; J gene: TRBJ1-2; CDR3 protein: AWSVGGVVGYT
V gene: TRBV4-1; CDR3 length: 17; J gene: TRBJ2-1; CDR3 protein: ASSHSPFNQRSSYNEQF
V gene: TRBV28; CDR3 length: 14; J gene: TRBJ1-3; CDR3 protein: ASSSPPGGFGNTIY
V gene: TRBV10-3; CDR3 length: 14; J gene: TRBJ2-1; CDR3 protein: AISESRAGVRYEQF
V gene: TRBV2; CDR3 length: 11; J gene: TRBJ2-2; CDR3 protein: ASRKTDTGELF
V gene: TRBV19; CDR3 length: 11; J gene: TRBJ1-1; CDR3 protein: ASSRDRNTEAF
V gene: TRBV5-1; CDR3 length: 14; J gene: TRBJ2-7; CDR3 protein: ASSLASLAASYEQY
V gene: TRBV7-9; CDR3 length: 14; J gene: TRBJ1-4; CDR3 protein: ASSPSTQGAGEKLF
V gene: TRBV30; CDR3 length: 11; J gene: TRBJ2-7; CDR3 protein: AWRTGYSYEQY
V gene: TRBV28; CDR3 length: 13; J gene: TRBJ1-5; CDR3 protein: ASKGGDYSNQPQH
V gene: TRBV5-1; CDR3 length: 12; J gene: TRBJ2-5; CDR3 protein: ASSTSGSGETQY
V gene: TRBV18; CDR3 length: 14; J gene: TRBJ2-1; CDR3 protein: ASSRIRDSLFNEQF
V gene: TRBV6-4; CDR3 length: 14; J gene: TRBJ1-5; CDR3 protein: ATLPNFGGAGQPQH
V gene: TRBV5-1; CDR3 length: 12; J gene: .; CDR3 protein: ASSLEASNYEQY
V gene: TRBV15; CDR3 length: 11; J gene: TRBJ2-5; CDR3 protein: ATSRVPQETQY
V gene: TRBV19; CDR3 length: 13; J gene: TRBJ1-5; CDR3 protein: ASSIPGLGNQPQH
V gene: TRBV18; CDR3 length: 13; J gene: TRBJ2-3; CDR3 protein: ASSPPGTYTDTQY
V gene: TRBV2; CDR3 length: 12; J gene: TRBJ1-3; CDR3 protein: ASRGGVSGNTIY
V gene: TRBV7-2; CDR3 length: 12; J gene: TRBJ1-2; CDR3 protein: ASSLVGSYYGYT
V gene: TRBV19; CDR3 length: 13; J gene: TRBJ2-5; CDR3 protein: ASSMSRGPGETQY
V gene: TRBV6-5; CDR3 length: 12; J gene: TRBJ2-1; CDR3 protein: ASVGGTRYNEQF
V gene: TRBV7-9; CDR3 length: 13; J gene: TRBJ2-2; CDR3 protein: ASSSDRGFAGELF
V gene: TRBV7-8; CDR3 length: 12; J gene: TRBJ1-1; CDR3 protein: ASSLRTGGTEAF
V gene: TRBV2; CDR3 length: 12; J gene: TRBJ1-5; CDR3 protein: ASSEIRRNQPQH
V gene: TRBV11-2; CDR3 length: 13; J gene: TRBJ2-7; CDR3 protein: ASSFRTGITYEQY
V gene: TRBV30; CDR3 length: 12; J gene: TRBJ1-1; CDR3 protein: AWSVGQTNTEAF
V gene: TRBV4-1; CDR3 length: 13; J gene: TRBJ1-4; CDR3 protein: ASSQADRDNEKLF
V gene: TRBV19; CDR3 length: 11; J gene: TRBJ1-1; CDR3 protein: ASSIQGMGEAF
V gene: TRBV4-1; CDR3 length: 16; J gene: TRBJ1-3; CDR3 protein: ASSHNPTGSLVGNTIY
V gene: TRBV19; CDR3 length: 11; J gene: TRBJ2-7; CDR3 protein: ASSAGLAYEQY
V gene: TRBV20-1; CDR3 length: 9; J gene: .; CDR3 protein: SVVGSYEQY
V gene: TRBV5-1; CDR3 length: 14; J gene: TRBJ1-1; CDR3 protein: ASSFQGQGAITEAF